This T cell receptor beta chain emerged from a study of T cells in Graves' hyperthyroidism and ophthalmopathy. Study at large: Prior to any treatment, at the point of initial diagnosis, peripheral blood was collected.

With 8 bases removed from V and 1 base from J, the gap between germline ends came to 21 bases. In germline, CDR1 is MNHEY, CDR2 SVGEGT. This CDR3 contains 17 residues. Diagnoses were established using clinical symptoms, serum thyroxine and TRAb, thyroid ultrasound and orbital computed tomography. The CDR3 regions of TCR beta were amplified from RNA transcripts. The HTBI primer set drove a first-round RT-PCR of the TCR CDR3. TCRdb re-analysed the multiplex PCR reads in MiXCR, keeping a single row per CDR3 protein. The sample shows fewer than 850,000 distinct CDR3 sequences, approximately 15% of them seen only once.

This clonotype was sampled from a middle-aged man with Graves' hyperthyroidism. The chain combines TRBV6-2 or TRBV6-3 with TRBJ1-5, with a tentative D call TRBD1 (6 bases). Source material: blood. The CDR3 here is CASGTDKGGLSNQPQHF. The CDR3 coding sequence is TGTGCCAGCGGGACGGACAAGGGGGGCTTAAGCAATCAGCCCCAGCATTTT.